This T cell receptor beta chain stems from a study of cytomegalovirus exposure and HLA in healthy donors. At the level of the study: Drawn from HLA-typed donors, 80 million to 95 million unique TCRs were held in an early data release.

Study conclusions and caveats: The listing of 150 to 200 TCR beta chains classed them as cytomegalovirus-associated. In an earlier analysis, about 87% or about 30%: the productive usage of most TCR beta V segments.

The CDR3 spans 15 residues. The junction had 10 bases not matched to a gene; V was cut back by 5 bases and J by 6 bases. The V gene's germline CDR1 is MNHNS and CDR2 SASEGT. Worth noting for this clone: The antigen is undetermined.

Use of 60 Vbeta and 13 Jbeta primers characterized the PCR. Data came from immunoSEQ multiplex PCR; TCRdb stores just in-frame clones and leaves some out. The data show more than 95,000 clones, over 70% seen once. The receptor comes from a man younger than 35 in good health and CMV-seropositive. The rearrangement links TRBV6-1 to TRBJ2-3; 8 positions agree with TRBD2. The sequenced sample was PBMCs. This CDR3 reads CASSRTSTVTDTQYF. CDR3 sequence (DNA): TGTGCCAGCAGTAGGACTAGCACGGTTACGGATACGCAGTATTTT.